The rows below give T cell receptor beta chains drawn from one sample of a study of CD8+ T cells in alopecia areata. Sequencing used immunoSEQ multiplex PCR; TCRdb keeps in-frame clones, though not all of them. The sample lists about 150,000 clones; more than 45% were seen once. Sequenced material: CD8+ T cells sorted from blood, taken at week 0. The receptors were sampled from a human donor with alopecia areata. Each CDR3 is given with its conserved first and last residue. Each record gives: D gene, J gene, clone size, V gene, CDR3 DNA, CDR3 protein. A D gene is named only where the DNA matches it firmly. Clone size appears in some rows only: once, few, many, or a class for an expanded clone.

D: .; J: TRBJ1-6; size: .; V: TRBV14; DNA: TGTGCCAGCAGCCAAGGAACAGGGTCCTCCTATAATTCACCCCTCCACTTT; CDR3: CASSQGTGSSYNSPLHF
D: .; J: TRBJ1-1; size: .; V: TRBV14; DNA: TGTGCCAGCAGCCAAGTGAGGCCAGGGAAGTTGCGCACTGAAGCTTTCTTT; CDR3: CASSQVRPGKLRTEAFF
D: TRBD1; J: TRBJ1-2; size: many; V: TRBV10-2; DNA: TGCGCCAGCTATGGGGAGGGGGCGTCCTATGGCTACACCTTC; CDR3: CASYGEGASYGYTF
D: TRBD1; J: TRBJ1-1; size: .; V: TRBV29-1; DNA: TGCAGCGTTGACGGGACAGAGGTGAACACTGAAGCTTTCTTT; CDR3: CSVDGTEVNTEAFF
D: .; J: TRBJ2-5; size: .; V: TRBV27; DNA: TGTGCCAGCAGTTTCGCCGGGTTGGGAGAGACCCAGTACTTC; CDR3: CASSFAGLGETQYF
D: .; J: TRBJ2-2; size: .; V: TRBV6-4; DNA: TGTGCCAGCAGTGACGCTAGCGGGGAGCTGTTTTTT; CDR3: CASSDASGELFF
D: .; J: TRBJ2-7; size: .; V: TRBV7-9; DNA: TGTGCCAGCGGCCCCGGGCCTTACCCACGCCAGCAGTACTTC; CDR3: CASGPGPYPRQQYF
D: .; J: TRBJ2-1; size: .; V: TRBV7-9; DNA: TGTGCCAGCAGCCTCCGGAGGGGGGCGGATGAGCAGTTCTTC; CDR3: CASSLRRGADEQFF
D: TRBD2; J: TRBJ2-1; size: few; V: TRBV11-1; DNA: TGTGCCAGCAGAAAGCGGGACTCCTACAATGAGCAGTTCTTC; CDR3: CASRKRDSYNEQFF
D: .; J: TRBJ2-7; size: .; V: TRBV7-2; DNA: TGTGCCAGCAGCTCAGACCTCGGCTACGAGCAGTACTTC; CDR3: CASSSDLGYEQYF
D: .; J: TRBJ2-1; size: .; V: TRBV4-3; DNA: TGCGCCAGCATGAGGGTCCTGGGCGGTTCAGACAATGAGCAGTTCTTC; CDR3: CASMRVLGGSDNEQFF
D: .; J: TRBJ1-2; size: .; V: TRBV9; DNA: TGTGCCAGCAGCATATGGACAGACGATTATGGCTACACCTTC; CDR3: CASSIWTDDYGYTF
D: .; J: TRBJ1-2; size: .; V: TRBV4-3; DNA: TGCGCCAGCAGCCAAGGATCAGGAATTGGGGGCTACACCTTC; CDR3: CASSQGSGIGGYTF
D: .; J: TRBJ2-1; size: .; V: TRBV29-1; DNA: TGCAGCGTCGAGTTCAATGAGCAGTTCTTC; CDR3: CSVEFNEQFF
D: .; J: TRBJ1-1; size: .; V: TRBV29-1; DNA: TGCAGCGTGGGGAGGGGGGACGGCACTGAAGCTTTCTTT; CDR3: CSVGRGDGTEAFF
D: .; J: TRBJ2-2; size: few; V: TRBV30; DNA: TGTGCCTGGAGTGTAGGTTCGACGGGGGAGCTGTTTTTT; CDR3: CAWSVGSTGELFF
D: TRBD1; J: TRBJ1-2; size: .; V: TRBV29-1; DNA: TGCAGCGTACTAGGGACAGACCTCAACTATGGCTACACCTTC; CDR3: CSVLGTDLNYGYTF
D: TRBD1; J: TRBJ1-1; size: once; V: TRBV27; DNA: TGTGCCAGCAGCCTCGACAGGGGTGATTGGGCTTTCTTT; CDR3: CASSLDRGDWAFF
D: TRBD2; J: TRBJ2-7; size: .; V: TRBV15; DNA: TGTGCCACCAGCACGGCCGCGGGAGGGCGGTACGAGCAGTACTTC; CDR3: CATSTAAGGRYEQYF
D: .; J: TRBJ1-1; size: few; V: TRBV10-3; DNA: TGTGCCATCAGTTCACCGGGAGTAGACACTGAAGCTTTCTTT; CDR3: CAISSPGVDTEAFF
D: TRBD1; J: TRBJ2-4; size: .; V: TRBV4-3; DNA: TGCGCCAGCAGCCAAGATCTGGACAGGGGATCTGACATTCAGTACTTC; CDR3: CASSQDLDRGSDIQYF
D: .; J: TRBJ2-7; size: .; V: TRBV4-1; DNA: TGCGCCAGCAGCCAAGATGGGACTGGTCCCTACGAGCAGTACTTC; CDR3: CASSQDGTGPYEQYF
D: .; J: TRBJ1-4; size: once; V: TRBV27; DNA: TGTGCCAGCAGTTTATCGGCTCAGGATGAAAAACTGTTTTTT; CDR3: CASSLSAQDEKLFF
D: .; J: TRBJ2-3; size: .; V: TRBV27; DNA: TGTGCCAGCAGTTTATTTGACACTACAGATACGCAGTATTTT; CDR3: CASSLFDTTDTQYF
D: .; J: TRBJ2-1; size: few; V: TRBV15; DNA: TGTGCCACCAGCAGAGAGTGGGGCAATGAGCAGTTCTTC; CDR3: CATSREWGNEQFF
D: .; J: TRBJ1-2; size: .; V: TRBV12-5; DNA: TGTGCTAGTGGTACGGAATCGGACAGTCCCTATGGCTACACCTTC; CDR3: CASGTESDSPYGYTF
D: .; J: TRBJ2-4; size: many; V: TRBV10-2; DNA: TGCGCCAGCAGTGAAAGTCTAGCCAAAAACATTCAGTACTTC; CDR3: CASSESLAKNIQYF
D: .; J: TRBJ2-2; size: .; V: TRBV6-5; DNA: TGTGCCAGCAGTTACCGAGGGGAGCTGTTTTTT; CDR3: CASSYRGELFF
D: TRBD2; J: TRBJ2-1; size: once; V: TRBV30; DNA: TGTGCCTGGAGTGTAGTACTAGCGGGGGGTGAGCAGTTCTTC; CDR3: CAWSVVLAGGEQFF
D: TRBD1; J: TRBJ1-1; size: .; V: TRBV11-2; DNA: TGTGCCAGCAGCTTTACAGGGGACACTGAAGCTTTCTTT; CDR3: CASSFTGDTEAFF
D: .; J: TRBJ1-2; size: .; V: TRBV7-2; DNA: TGTGCCAGCAGCCCGGCGCGCCATTACACCTTC; CDR3: CASSPARHYTF
D: .; J: TRBJ1-6; size: once; V: TRBV29-1; DNA: TGCAGCGTTGAAGCCGCGCAAACACCGCTCCCATATAATTCACCCCTCCACTTT; CDR3: CSVEAAQTPLPYNSPLHF
D: .; J: TRBJ1-1; size: .; V: TRBV29-1; DNA: TGCAGCGTTACAATAACTGAAGCTTTCTTT; CDR3: CSVTITEAFF
D: TRBD1; J: TRBJ1-4; size: medium-sized; V: TRBV18; DNA: TGTGCCAGCTCACCACCCTACATGACAGGGTCTAATGAAAAACTGTTTTTT; CDR3: CASSPPYMTGSNEKLFF
D: TRBD1; J: TRBJ2-2; size: .; V: TRBV9; DNA: TGTGCCAGCAGCACTACAGGGGGCAATGCAGTCGAGCTGTTTTTT; CDR3: CASSTTGGNAVELFF
D: TRBD1; J: TRBJ1-6; size: .; V: TRBV13; DNA: TGTGCCAGCAGCTCCTTCGGGACAGGGTCAAATTCACCCCTCCACTTT; CDR3: CASSSFGTGSNSPLHF
D: .; J: TRBJ2-5; size: .; V: TRBV7-8; DNA: TGTGCCAGCAGCTTAGTTCAGGGAGAGACCCAGTACTTC; CDR3: CASSLVQGETQYF
D: .; J: TRBJ2-7; size: .; V: TRBV30; DNA: TGTGCCTGGAGTGGGGGGTCCTCCTACGAGCAGTACTTC; CDR3: CAWSGGSSYEQYF
D: TRBD2; J: TRBJ2-1; size: .; V: TRBV16; DNA: TGTGCCACCTCGGGGGGAGAGCAGTTCTTC; CDR3: CATSGGEQFF
D: TRBD2; J: TRBJ2-1; size: .; V: TRBV6-4; DNA: TGTGCCAGCAGCCCGGGGGGTTATGAGCAGTTCTTC; CDR3: CASSPGGYEQFF
D: .; J: TRBJ2-1; size: .; V: TRBV19; DNA: TGTGCCAGTAGTCCCTCCGTTAGCTACAATGAGCAGTTCTTC; CDR3: CASSPSVSYNEQFF
D: TRBD1; J: TRBJ2-7; size: .; V: TRBV13; DNA: TGTGCCAGCAGCCCGAGGACAGGGACAGACTACGAGCAGTACTTC; CDR3: CASSPRTGTDYEQYF
D: TRBD1; J: TRBJ2-7; size: .; V: TRBV27; DNA: TGTGCCAGCAGTCCAAAAGGGGGCAGGATGATCTCCTACGAGCAGTACTTC; CDR3: CASSPKGGRMISYEQYF